A selection of T cell receptor beta chains follows, all from one sample in a study of shared clonotypes between healthy human individuals. Profiling relied on immunoSEQ multiplex PCR, and the TCRdb table lists in-frame clones only, not all of them. The table lists some 700,000 clones, about nine tenths of them singletons, with less than 40% in the top ten. Source material: memory CD8+ T cells from PBMCs. These receptors all come from a man younger than 35 in good health. Some clones in this sample may be carry-over from other donors' samples. Each CDR3 is given with its conserved first and last residue. The D gene is left open where the match is weak. Size values are once, few and many counts, or a class for expanded clones, and some rows have none.

>TRBD1|TRBJ2-3|14|TRBV7-2|NA
CASSLDRGQDTQYF
TGTGCCAGCAGCTTAGACAGGGGGCAGGATACGCAGTATTTT
>NA|TRBJ1-1|15|TRBV2|once
CASSEVWTVNTEAFF
TGTGCCAGCAGTGAAGTGTGGACGGTTAACACTGAAGCTTTCTTT
>NA|TRBJ1-2|13|TRBV6-5|NA
CASRNDRLSGYTF
TGTGCCAGCAGAAACGACAGGCTAAGTGGCTACACCTTC
>TRBD2|TRBJ2-5|15|TRBV4-3|NA
CASSQDRGEQETQYF
TGCGCCAGCAGCCAAGATCGGGGGGAACAAGAGACCCAGTACTTC
>TRBD2|TRBJ2-3|16|TRBV6-1|NA
CASSEMVAGGTDTQYF
TGTGCCAGCAGTGAAATGGTAGCGGGGGGGACAGATACGCAGTATTTT
>NA|TRBJ1-1|13|TRBV6-5|NA
CASSYGGGGEAFF
TGTGCCAGCAGTTACGGGGGGGGAGGTGAAGCTTTCTTT
>NA|TRBJ1-5|14|TRBV15|NA
CATSPGGGGQPQHF
TGTGCCACCTCCCCCGGGGGCGGAGGTCAGCCCCAGCATTTT
>NA|TRBJ2-1|14|TRBV28|NA
CASSLFGWGNEQFF
TGTGCCAGCAGTTTATTTGGATGGGGAAATGAGCAGTTCTTC
>NA|TRBJ2-5|14|TRBV28|NA
CASSSWQGQETQYF
TGTGCCAGCAGTTCCTGGCAGGGTCAAGAGACCCAGTACTTC
>TRBD1|TRBJ1-2|14|TRBV28|NA
CASSPGTVFYGYTF
TGTGCCAGCAGCCCTGGGACAGTCTTCTATGGCTACACCTTC
>NA|TRBJ2-2|13|TRBV27|NA
CASSLRGPGELFF
TGTGCCAGCAGTTTAAGAGGGCCCGGGGAGCTGTTTTTT
>NA|TRBJ1-2|12|TRBV29-1|once
CSVEGVDYGYTF
TGCAGCGTTGAGGGGGTGGACTATGGCTACACCTTC
>TRBD2|TRBJ2-7|13|TRBV4-2|NA
CASSQSLAGAVYF
TGTGCCAGCAGCCAGTCCCTAGCGGGAGCTGTTTACTTC
>NA|TRBJ2-1|13|TRBV11-2|once
CASSWTARGEQFF
TGTGCCAGCAGCTGGACTGCGCGGGGTGAGCAGTTCTTC
>TRBD1|TRBJ2-7|14|TRBV27|NA
CASSRETGMYEQYF
TGTGCCAGCAGTCGCGAGACAGGGATGTACGAGCAGTACTTC
>NA|TRBJ2-7|14|TRBV2|NA
CASRSSDGFYEQYF
TGTGCCAGCAGGTCCTCGGACGGCTTCTACGAGCAGTACTTC
>NA|TRBJ1-1|12|TRBV29-1|NA
CSVVGASRSTFF
TGCAGCGTTGTTGGAGCAAGTAGGTCAACTTTCTTT
>TRBD2|TRBJ2-3|16|TRBV7-2|NA
CASSTLLAGVEDTQYF
TGTGCCAGCAGCACCCTACTAGCGGGAGTGGAAGATACGCAGTATTTT
>NA|TRBJ1-2|15|TRBV11-2|NA
CASSSRGDDNYGYTF
TGTGCCAGCAGCTCTCGAGGGGATGACAACTATGGCTACACCTTC
>NA|TRBJ1-1|18|TRBV18|NA
CASSPGPPGWGPNTEAFF
TGTGCCAGCTCACCGGGCCCTCCTGGGTGGGGGCCTAACACTGAAGCTTTCTTT
>NA|TRBJ2-6|16|TRBV14|NA
CASMGTHLSGANVLTF
TGTGCCAGCATGGGGACACACCTCTCTGGGGCCAACGTCCTGACTTTC
>TRBD1|TRBJ2-2|14|TRBV4-1|NA
CASSQGTGNGELFF
TGCGCCAGCAGCCAGGGGACAGGGAACGGGGAGCTGTTTTTT
>NA|TRBJ2-3|15|TRBV6-5|NA
CASSDTPGGTDTQYF
TGTGCCAGCAGCGACACCCCCGGGGGCACAGATACGCAGTATTTT
>TRBD1|TRBJ1-4|15|TRBV19|NA
CASMDRGATNEKLFF
TGTGCCAGTATGGACAGGGGGGCAACTAATGAAAAACTGTTTTTT
>TRBD2|TRBJ2-1|15|TRBV27|NA
CASSAGTSGYNEQFF
TGTGCCAGCAGTGCCGGGACTAGCGGCTACAATGAGCAGTTCTTC
>NA|TRBJ2-7|16|TRBV27|NA
CASRPLLGTPTGEQYF
TGTGCCAGCAGACCCCTACTAGGGACACCGACGGGCGAGCAGTACTTC
>TRBD1|TRBJ1-2|14|TRBV7-9|NA
CASSFGRGNYGYTF
TGTGCCAGCAGCTTTGGCAGGGGGAACTATGGCTACACCTTC
>NA|TRBJ2-7|11|TRBV28|NA
CASSLGGEQYF
TGTGCCAGCAGTTTAGGCGGCGAGCAGTACTTC
>TRBD2|TRBJ2-5|16|TRBV6-5|NA
CASSYQERGRRETQYF
TGTGCCAGCAGTTACCAGGAACGCGGGAGAAGAGAGACCCAGTACTTC
>NA|TRBJ2-5|17|TRBV7-9|NA
CASSLGVGGRDDKTQYF
TGTGCCAGCAGCTTAGGGGTGGGTGGCAGGGACGATAAGACCCAGTACTTC
>NA|TRBJ2-5|15|TRBV27|NA
CASSPSGLPQETQYF
TGTGCCAGCAGTCCCTCGGGGCTCCCTCAAGAGACCCAGTACTTC
>TRBD1|TRBJ1-2|16|TRBV9|NA
CASSVALGQGSHGYTF
TGTGCCAGCAGCGTAGCCCTGGGACAGGGTTCCCATGGCTACACCTTC
>TRBD2|TRBJ2-3|16|TRBV7-9|NA
CASSPELAGYTDTQYF
TGTGCCAGCAGCCCAGAACTAGCGGGGTACACAGATACGCAGTATTTT